The clone carrying this TCR beta chain was counted only a few times. No antigen is known for it. This entry is derived from a study of OX40 agonist ivuxolimab in advanced cancers. General study points: Low normalized T-cell clonal expansion was additionally recorded for some nonresponders.

The CDR3 extends over 15 amino acids. J lost 6 bases, V lost 7 bases, and 9 bases had no gene match. Germline-derived CDR1 and CDR2 are MNHNS and SASEGT. Generated by immunoSEQ multiplex PCR, the TCRdb table keeps only in-frame clones and is missing some. The sample has 25,000 to 30,000 clones, roughly 84% seen once. The rearrangement links TRBV6-1 to TRBJ2-5; the match to TRBD1 covers 12 bases. The specimen comprised CD4+ or CD8+ T cells sorted from blood, sampled in a trial of the OX40 agonist ivuxolimab. The clonotype originates from an adult with an advanced solid tumor such as melanoma, head and neck, liver or kidney cancer. The CDR3 protein is CASTWDRGLVKTQYF. The CDR3 DNA reads TGTGCCAGCACCTGGGACAGGGGGCTCGTAAAGACCCAGTACTTC.